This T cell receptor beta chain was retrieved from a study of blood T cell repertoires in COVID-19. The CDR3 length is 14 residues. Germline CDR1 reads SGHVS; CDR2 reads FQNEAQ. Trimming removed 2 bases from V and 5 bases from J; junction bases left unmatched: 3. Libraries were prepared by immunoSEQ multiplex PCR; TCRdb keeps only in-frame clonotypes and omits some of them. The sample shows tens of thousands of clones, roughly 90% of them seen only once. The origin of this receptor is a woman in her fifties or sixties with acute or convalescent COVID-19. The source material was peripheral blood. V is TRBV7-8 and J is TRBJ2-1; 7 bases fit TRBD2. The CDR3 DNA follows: TGTGCCAGCAGCTTAAGCGGGACCCACAATGAGCAGTTCTTC. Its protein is CASSLSGTHNEQFF.